In this sample, the clone carrying this TCR beta chain is medium-sized (0.01 to 0.1%). Its antigen remains unknown. The data were taken from a study of immune heterogeneity within non-small cell lung tumors. Study-level results: Some T-cell receptor beta clonotypes occurred at high frequency. These high-frequency clonotypes were largely distinct between individual patients. For local T-cell clonality, the correlation with local tumor mutational burden was moderate but significant (R around 0.3).

Bulk tumor genomic DNA served as template, at about 600 ng per sample. Widely spaced biopsies, several per primary tumor, were obtained at surgery. Curative surgery was performed on patients who had untreated, newly diagnosed non-small cell lung cancer. Trimming took 4 bases from V and 1 from J, leaving 4 bases between them. Per the germline V gene, CDR1 is SNHLY and CDR2 is FYNNEI. The CDR3 is 12 amino acids. Amplifying TCR beta CDR3 involved multiplex PCR carried out with 32 V and 13 J primers. TCRdb re-analysed the multiplex PCR reads in MiXCR, keeping a single row per CDR3 protein. Of a few thousand distinct CDR3 sequences in the sample, about 15% are singletons; the top ten hold around a fifth.

The TCR comes from a female donor with non-small cell lung cancer. Specimen: lung tumor tissue. This chain connects TRBV2 to TRBJ1-1, with D uncertain. CDR3 in amino acids: CASSAGNTEAFF. The CDR3 DNA follows: TGTGCCAGCAGTGCAGGGAACACTGAAGCTTTCTTT.